Below, 11 T cell receptor beta chains from the same sample are listed, as sequenced in a study of neoadjuvant anti-PD-1 for oral cavity cancer. Assay used: immunoSEQ multiplex PCR; TCRdb lists only in-frame clones, some missing. This table has around 81,000 clones, roughly 80% appearing once. The sample in question was PBMCs, obtained before nivolumab (anti-PD-1) treatment. These receptors were obtained from a person between 35 and 79 years old with oral cavity squamous cell carcinoma.

The chain carries TRBV19 and TRBJ1-2; 9 nucleotides match TRBD1. The V gene's germline CDR1 is LNHDA and CDR2 SQIVND (reference sequence). V lost 3 bases to trimming and J lost 6 bases; unmatched junction nucleotides: 2. The length of the CDR3 is 13 residues. CDR3 region: CASSIRDRDGYTF. CDR3 DNA: TGTGCCAGTAGTATCAGGGACAGGGATGGCTACACCTTC. The variable domain in full, completed from reference TRBV19 and TRBJ1-2, reads DGGITQSPKYLFRKEGQNVTLSCEQNLNHDAMYWYRQDPGQGLRLIYYSQIVNDFQKGDIAEGYSVSREKKESFPLTVTSAQKNPTAFYLCASSIRDRDGYTFGSGTRLTVV.

A single count supports this clone. This rearrangement joins TRBV2 to TRBJ2-5; the D gene is possibly TRBD2 (5 bases). Trimming stripped 8 bases from V and 4 bases from J, with 17 bases between. CDR3 size: 14 residues. Germline CDR1 is SNHLY and CDR2 is FYNNEI. The chain's CDR3 is CASLRESNTETQYF. The CDR3 nucleotides read TGTGCCAGCCTGAGGGAAAGTAATACAGAGACCCAGTACTTC.

The V and J genes are TRBV6-5 and TRBJ2-5, with 8 nucleotides matching TRBD1. V trimming: 1 base; J trimming: 5 bases; junction bases outside the gene matches: 3. The CDR3 covers 14 residues. The germline V gene encodes CDR1 MNHEY and CDR2 SVGAGI. The CDR3 here is CASSYLTGDETQYF. The DNA of the CDR3 is TGTGCCAGCAGTTACTTGACAGGGGACGAGACCCAGTACTTC.

Details on this clone: Its ends do not fully match the called genes, so a read error is possible. The chain uses TRBV6-6 and TRBJ2-7, with 7 positions matching TRBD1. CDR1 and CDR2 (germline): MNHNY, SVGAGI (reference sequence). This CDR3 is built from 12 residues. The CDR3 spells CASSPNTGAQRF. In DNA form, the CDR3 reads TGTGCCAGCAGCCCCAATACAGGGGCCCAACGATTC.

The table lists this clone with many counts. The V gene is TRBV7-8, the J gene TRBJ1-5, with TRBD1 as a possible D gene (5 bases). Germline assignment: CDR1 SGHVS and CDR2 FQNEAQ. Trimming pared 8 bases from V and 2 bases from J, leaving 16 bases between. This CDR3 is 15 amino acids long. CDR3 loop: CASGDGESRNQPQHF. CDR3 in DNA: TGTGCCAGCGGGGACGGGGAATCTCGCAATCAGCCCCAGCATTTT.

With respect to this clone: The sample contains more than one DNA sequence encoding this CDR3. This chain connects TRBV5-1 to TRBJ2-7; D call uncertain. Trimming removed 0 bases at V and 3 bases at J, with 7 bases between. This CDR3 is 13 amino acids long. CDR1 SGHRS and CDR2 YFSETQ come from the germline V gene. Here the CDR3 reads CASSLAASYEQYF. CDR3 in DNA: TGCGCCAGCAGCTTGGCAGCCAGCTACGAGCAGTACTTC. Looking up the rest from reference TRBV5-1 and TRBJ2-7 gives the full variable domain: KAGVTQTPRYLIKTRGQQVTLSCSPISGHRSVSWYQQTPGQGLQFLFEYFSETQRNKGNFPGRFSGRQFSNSRSEMNVSTLELGDSALYLCASSLAASYEQYFGPGTRLTVT.

The genes are TRBV6-1 and TRBJ2-3, with D possibly being TRBD2 (6 bases). The V and J ends lost 7 bases and 0 bases respectively, with 14 bases between them. The CDR3 is made up of 15 amino acids. CDR1 is MNHNS and CDR2 is SASEGT in the germline V gene. Here the CDR3 reads CASIPRRESTDTQYF. The CDR3, as DNA: TGTGCCAGCATACCGAGGCGGGAAAGCACAGATACGCAGTATTTT.

The gene calls are TRBV30 and TRBJ2-7, with 11 bases identical to TRBD2. There are 15 residues in the CDR3. Trimming removed 2 bases from V and 2 bases from J; junction bases left unmatched: 5. Per the germline V gene, CDR1 is GTSNPN and CDR2 is SVGIG (reference sequence). CDR3 nucleotides: TGTGCCTGGAGTCCGACTAGCGGGATTGCCTACGAGCAGTACTTC. Translating it yields CAWSPTSGIAYEQYF. Supplemented by reference TRBV30 and TRBJ2-7, the full variable domain reads SQTIHQWPATLVQPVGSPLSLECTVEGTSNPNLYWYRQAAGRGLQLLFYSVGIGQISSEVPQNLSASRPQDRQFILSSKKLLLSDSGFYLCAWSPTSGIAYEQYFGPGTRLTVT.

The chain joins TRBV19 to TRBJ1-1; no clear D. The germline V gene has CDR1 LNHDA and CDR2 SQIVND (reference sequence). Deletions cut 1 base from V and 6 bases from J, with 9 bases between. The CDR3 is made up of 13 amino acids. The CDR3 coding sequence is TGTGCCAGTAGTATAGTGGCGGGCTCTGAAGCTTTCTTT. Its translation: CASSIVAGSEAFF.

This clone was observed a handful of times. Other nucleotide sequences in the sample specify the same CDR3. The genes are TRBV7-2 and TRBJ1-5, with D maybe TRBD1 (6 bases). Germline CDR1 SGHTA, CDR2 FQGNSA. The CDR3 consists of 15 residues. Trimming took off 3 bases at V and 3 bases at J, with 12 bases between the two ends. CDR3 region: CASSLGTGLNQPQHF. In nucleotides, the CDR3 is TGTGCCAGCAGCTTGGGAACAGGGCTCAATCAGCCCCAGCATTTT.

The genes are TRBV29-1 and TRBJ2-1, with 7 bases matching TRBD1. Germline V lookup: CDR1 SQVTM, CDR2 ANQGSEA. With 3 bases clipped from V and 7 bases from J, the junction kept 9 bases outside the gene matches. The CDR3 is 14 residues long. The CDR3 region has the DNA TGCAGCGTTGACTCGGGACAGCTCAGGAATGAGCAGTTCTTC. Its protein product is CSVDSGQLRNEQFF.